A single sample gave rise to the 18 T cell receptor beta chains below, sequenced in a study of T-cell memory formation after mild COVID-19. MiXCR was run by TCRdb on the 5' RACE reads, yielding one entry per CDR3 protein. The data hold roughly 80,000 distinct CDR3 sequences, with about 15% observed a single time. Material for sequencing was PBMCs or a T cell subset sorted from them (not recorded which). These receptors all stem from an adult woman who had mild COVID-19 (a few samples of this study predate the infection). Cell type and time point are not known.

V usage is TRBV2 and J usage is TRBJ2-1; the D is unclear. Germline V lookup: CDR1 SNHLY, CDR2 FYNNEI. This CDR3 spans 16 amino acids. Trimming stripped 7 bases from V and 0 bases from J, with 16 bases between. The CDR3 here is CASMVPVLTSYNEQFF. The CDR3 region has the DNA TGTGCCAGCATGGTCCCGGTTCTGACCTCCTACAATGAGCAGTTCTTC.

The chain recombines TRBV7-9 with TRBJ2-5; D is undetermined. The length of the CDR3 is 12 residues. Germline loops: CDR1 SEHNR, CDR2 FQNEAQ (reference sequence). Trimming cost V 5 bases and J 10 bases, with 14 bases left between them. The CDR3 sequence: CASSQSLGYQYF. Written as DNA, the CDR3 is TGTGCCAGCAGCCAAAGCCTTGGGTACCAGTACTTC.

This clonotype was detected only a few times. The chain couples TRBV24-1 to TRBJ1-2; unclear D gene. Trimming took 1 base from V and 7 from J, leaving 6 bases between them. CDR1 is KGHDR, CDR2 SFDVKD, per germline. CDR3 length: 12 amino acids. The CDR3, as DNA: TGTGCCACCAGTGATTTAGACCTTGGCTACACCTTC. It is translated as CATSDLDLGYTF.

Only a few counts were recorded for this clonotype. V is TRBV10-3 and J is TRBJ1-2; D possibly corresponds to TRBD1 (5 bases). The CDR3 runs 14 residues. V was clipped by 0 bases and J by 2 bases, with 7 bases between them. In germline, CDR1 is ENHRY, CDR2 SYGVKD. The CDR3 region has the DNA TGTGCCATCAGTGAGTCGGCAGGGAACTATGGCTACACCTTC. Translating gives CAISESAGNYGYTF.

The chain uses TRBV7-2 and TRBJ2-5, with D tentatively TRBD1 (6 bases). Germline CDR1 reads SGHTA; CDR2 reads FQGNSA. Trimming took off 5 bases at V and 1 base at J, with 17 bases between the two ends. The CDR3 contains 16 residues. The CDR3 bases are TGTGCCAGCAGCCCCGAGATGTGGGGGCTCCAAGAGACCCAGTACTTC. Its protein product is CASSPEMWGLQETQYF.

The chain links TRBV5-1 to TRBJ2-3, with 10 bases matching TRBD2. Trimming took 4 bases from V and 4 from J; bases not matched to a gene: 6. The CDR3 covers 15 residues. Germline lookup yields CDR1 SGHRS and CDR2 YFSETQ. The CDR3 DNA reads as TGCGCCAGCAGCGCCACAGCGGGGGGGTCAGATACGCAGTATTTT. Its protein product is CASSATAGGSDTQYF.

The CDR3 DNA reads TGCGCCAGCGGGACAGGGGGGTGGGAGCAGTTCTTC. Translation gives CASGTGGWEQFF. This chain joins TRBV4-1 and TRBJ2-1, with 11 bases aligning to TRBD1. The CDR3 loop spans 12 amino acids. The germline V gene encodes CDR1 MGHRA and CDR2 YSYEKL. V gave up 8 bases and J gave up 10 bases; unmatched junction bases: 4.

This clonotype was counted only a few times. The gene calls are TRBV6-1 and TRBJ2-7, with TRBD2 matching 11 bases. Trimming cost V 6 bases and J 4 bases; bases outside gene matches: 14. CDR3 length: 17 amino acids. Germline V gene lookup returns CDR1 MNHNS and CDR2 SASEGT. The CDR3 sequence: CASRPDPRTSGLYEQYF. The CDR3 DNA sequence: TGTGCCAGCAGACCAGACCCTAGGACTAGCGGGCTATACGAGCAGTACTTC.

This clonotype was seen more than once but under ten times. The rearrangement joins TRBV6-5 to TRBJ2-5, with 13 bases fitting TRBD2. Germline V CDR1 and CDR2: MNHEY, SVGAGI. The J segment lost 5 bases and the V segment lost 5 bases, leaving 5 bases of the junction unmatched. The length of the CDR3 is 15 residues. CDR3 residues: CASSTSGGAGETQYF. The CDR3 nucleotides are TGTGCCAGCAGTACTAGCGGGGGGGCCGGGGAGACCCAGTACTTC.

J is TRBJ2-1 and V is TRBV7-8; 10 nucleotides align to TRBD2. This CDR3 comprises 16 residues. Per germline, CDR1 SGHVS and CDR2 FQNEAQ. With 0 bases clipped from V and 6 bases from J, the junction kept 5 bases outside the gene matches. This CDR3 is CASSLARTSGSNEQFF. Here the CDR3 DNA reads TGTGCCAGCAGCTTAGCCCGGACTAGCGGCTCCAATGAGCAGTTCTTC.

This chain joins TRBV7-9 and TRBJ2-7; TRBD1 is a possible D gene (6 bases). In germline, CDR1 is SEHNR, CDR2 FQNEAQ (reference sequence). CDR3 size: 14 residues. Trimming removed 1 base from V and 4 bases from J, with 11 bases in between. Here the CDR3 reads CASSLVTGIYEQYF. As DNA, the CDR3 is TGTGCCAGCAGCTTAGTCACAGGGATTTACGAGCAGTACTTC. The full variable domain, rest sourced from reference TRBV7-9 and TRBJ2-7, is DTGVSQNPRHKITKRGQNVTFRCDPISEHNRLYWYRQTLGQGPEFLTYFQNEAQLEKSRLLSDRFSAERPKGSFSTLEIQRTEQGDSAMYLCASSLVTGIYEQYFGPGTRLTVT.

Only a few counts were recorded for this clonotype. The chain is built from TRBV6-2 or TRBV6-3 and TRBJ2-1; a possible D gene is TRBD1 (6 bases). V was trimmed by 4 bases and J by 7 bases, leaving 11 bases between them. CDR1 and CDR2 from the germline V gene are MNHEY and SVGEGT. CDR3 length equals 13 residues. Here the CDR3 DNA reads TGTGCCAGCAGTTTACAGGGATCGAATGAGCAGTTCTTC. Amino acids: CASSLQGSNEQFF.

The chain uses TRBV2 and TRBJ2-7; no reliable D call. Germline V CDR1 and CDR2: SNHLY, FYNNEI. This CDR3 is 12 amino acids long. V shed 4 bases and J shed 5 bases, with 9 bases lying between them. The CDR3 region is CASSGIGHEQYF. The DNA for the CDR3 is TGTGCCAGCAGTGGTATTGGTCACGAGCAGTACTTC.

This clonotype has more than one count but fewer than ten. The V and J genes are TRBV12-3 or TRBV12-4 and TRBJ2-3; D unclear. The V end lost 2 bases, the J end lost 3 bases, and 6 bases lay between the germline ends. CDR3 length equals 13 residues. The DNA of the CDR3 is TGTGCCAGCAGTTTAACTCTGACAGATACGCAGTATTTT. The encoded protein is CASSLTLTDTQYF.

There are a few counts of this clonotype. CDR3 sequence (DNA): TGTGCCAGCAGTCCCGGGGTGAGGGCCGGGGAGCTGTTTTTT. This encodes CASSPGVRAGELFF. This chain uses TRBV6-5 with TRBJ2-2, with a tentative D call TRBD2 (5 bases). Germline CDR1 MNHEY, CDR2 SVGAGI. The CDR3 is made up of 14 amino acids. V gave up 5 bases and J gave up 6 bases, with 13 bases separating them.

The rearrangement joins TRBV4-1 to TRBJ1-2; no clear D gene. Trimming pared 2 bases from V and 5 bases from J, leaving 18 bases between. The CDR3 covers 16 residues. CDR1 MGHRA and CDR2 YSYEKL come from the germline V gene. Here the CDR3 DNA reads TGCGCCAGCAGCCAATATCTTCCGATCACGGGATATGGCTACACCTTC. Residues: CASSQYLPITGYGYTF.

This clonotype was detected many times. V and J are TRBV12-3 or TRBV12-4 and TRBJ2-7; D is tentatively TRBD1 or TRBD2 (5 bases each). V was cut by 8 bases and J by 0 bases, with 11 bases left in between. CDR3 size: 13 residues. The CDR3 sequence is CASGRGDSYEQYF. The CDR3 DNA reads as TGTGCCAGCGGTCGAGGGGACTCCTACGAGCAGTACTTC.

This clonotype was observed a handful of times. In DNA, the CDR3 is TGTGCCAGCAGTTACCTCTACAATGAGCAGTTCTTC. Its protein is CASSYLYNEQFF. This chain connects TRBV6-2 or TRBV6-3 to TRBJ2-1; D ambiguous. V lost 2 bases and J lost 3, with 2 bases in between. CDR3 length: 12 residues. The germline gives CDR1 MNHEY, CDR2 SVGEGT.